This TCR beta chain appears in the sequencing data of a study of radiotherapy plus CTLA-4 blockade in lung cancer. Study-level points and caveats: Response, reportedly, was best predicted by interferon-beta along with early blood T cell clone dynamics. Some TCR clones had been derived from tumors. These clones expanded in peripheral blood after radiotherapy plus ipilimumab.

The repertoire was sequenced with immunoSEQ multiplex PCR; TCRdb's copy has only in-frame clones and lacks some. The repertoire consists of 90,000 to 100,000 clones, with approximately 82% occurring once and the leading ten covering roughly 24%. Regarding this clone: What it recognizes is unknown.

Germline CDR1 MDHEN, CDR2 SYDVKM. CDR3 length equals 17 residues. The germline V and J ends were trimmed by 7 bases and 3 bases, with 22 bases remaining between them. V usage is TRBV28 and J usage is TRBJ1-5; possibly TRBD1 for D (5 bases). The sequencing used peripheral blood, collected from a patient treated with radiotherapy plus ipilimumab. This clonotype was sampled from a human donor with non-small cell lung cancer that progressed on radiotherapy plus ipilimumab. The CDR3 region has the DNA TGTGCCAGCACGATTCCTCGATACAGGATTTACAATCAGCCCCAGCATTTT. Translating it yields CASTIPRYRIYNQPQHF.